This TCR beta chain was sequenced during a study of T cells in Graves' hyperthyroidism and ophthalmopathy. The study's findings and limits: The model's output predicted ophthalmopathy at a median of about 6.5 months prior to onset.

This CDR3 comprises 16 residues. Germline lookup yields CDR1 MNHEY and CDR2 SVGEGT. J gave up 0 bases and V 6 bases, and 5 bases lay outside the gene matches. The TCR beta CDR3 regions underwent amplification using RNA transcripts as the source. With the HTBI primer set, the TCR CDR3 went through a first round of RT-PCR. In TCRdb, the multiplex PCR reads were re-called with MiXCR into one record per CDR3 protein. This table has about 560,000 distinct CDR3 sequences, over 15% appearing once. At least ten counts were recorded for this clonotype. Its antigen is as yet unknown. PBMCs were obtained from under 13 ml fresh peripheral blood.

The origin of this receptor is a woman aged 18 to 35 with Graves' hyperthyroidism. The material sequenced was blood. The genes are TRBV6-2 or TRBV6-3 and TRBJ2-1; TRBD2 matches at 10 bases. For the CDR3, the DNA is TGTGCCAGCAGCAGCGGGGGGGCCGACTCCTACAATGAGCAGTTCTTC. Translating it yields CASSSGGADSYNEQFF.